Following are 30 T cell receptor beta chains from one sample sequenced in a study of beta chain features in type 1 diabetes. Of the isolated RNA, all was reverse transcribed, and so the sequenced material was expressed TCRB transcripts. The protocol was immunoSEQ multiplex PCR, while the TCRdb copy is restricted to in-frame clones and leaves out a portion. The sample contains about 150,000 clones, more than 9.5% of which appear only once. Sequenced input: central memory CD4+ T cells from blood. The origin of the receptors is a man aged 18 to 30 in good health.

This clone has only a few counts. For the CDR3, the DNA is TGTGCCAGCAGCGTCCACGCTGGCTCCTACGAGCAGTACTTC. Residues: CASSVHAGSYEQYF. The chain combines TRBV9 with TRBJ2-7; D gene ambiguous. Trimming removed 2 bases from V and 0 bases from J, with 9 bases in between. The CDR3 extends over 14 amino acids. Germline V CDR1 and CDR2: SGDLS, YYNGEE.

The chain recombines TRBV7-8 with TRBJ2-3, with 9 bases that match TRBD2. CDR3 length: 15 amino acids. Germline lookup yields CDR1 SGHVS and CDR2 FQNEAQ. Trimming took 0 bases from V and 7 from J; bases not matched to a gene: 5. CDR3 residues: CASSLARGGRYTQYF. CDR3 coding DNA: TGTGCCAGCAGCTTAGCGCGGGGGGGCCGATATACGCAGTATTTT.

The chain recombines TRBV30 with TRBJ1-3; maybe TRBD1 (5 bases). Per the germline V gene, CDR1 is GTSNPN and CDR2 is SVGIG (reference sequence). The CDR3 is 14 residues long. The V and J ends lost 4 bases and 2 bases respectively, with 12 bases between them. The CDR3 region has the DNA TGTGCCTGGAAGGTGGGACGGACTGGAAACACCATATATTTT. Translated, it gives CAWKVGRTGNTIYF.

This clone turned up a few times. The chain joins TRBV7-9 to TRBJ2-1; 7 nucleotides match TRBD1. V lost 3 bases, J lost 0 bases, and 5 bases stayed unmatched. This CDR3 contains 16 residues. Germline CDR1 SEHNR, CDR2 FQNEAQ (reference sequence). The CDR3 loop is CASSFGQASSYNEQFF. The CDR3 DNA reads as TGTGCCAGCAGCTTCGGACAGGCGAGCTCCTACAATGAGCAGTTCTTC.

This chain uses TRBV6-5 with TRBJ2-2, with a weak D call TRBD2 (5 bases). Deletions cut 5 bases from V and 5 bases from J, with 15 bases between. The CDR3 runs 15 residues. Germline values: CDR1 MNHEY, CDR2 SVGAGI. CDR3 nucleotides: TGTGCCAGCAGTGCAAGGTCACGGGAAACCGGGGAGCTGTTTTTT. Translating gives CASSARSRETGELFF.

This rearrangement joins TRBV7-6 to TRBJ1-1; a weak D match, TRBD1 (6 bases). This CDR3 is built from 13 residues. Trimming pared 1 base from V and 10 bases from J, leaving 13 bases between. Looked up from germline, CDR1 is SGHVS and CDR2 is FNYEAQ. The CDR3 nucleotides are TGTGCCAGCAGCTTAGACCCCGGGACACTAGCTTTCTTT. Translation gives CASSLDPGTLAFF. The entire variable domain, with the rest obtained from reference TRBV7-6 and TRBJ1-1, is as follows: GAGVSQSPRYKVTKRGQDVALRCDPISGHVSLYWYRQALGQGPEFLTYFNYEAQQDKSGLPNDRFSAERPEGSISTLTIQRTEQRDSAMYRCASSLDPGTLAFFGQGTRLTVV.

This chain joins TRBV28 and TRBJ2-1, with 11 bases lining up with TRBD2. The CDR3 runs to 16 residues. Germline CDR1 is MDHEN and CDR2 is SYDVKM. The junction had 6 bases not matched to a gene; V was cut back by 2 bases and J by 6 bases. The CDR3 loop is CASSLPTSGAPNEQFF. The CDR3 DNA reads as TGTGCCAGCAGTTTACCGACTAGCGGGGCACCCAATGAGCAGTTCTTC.

The rearrangement uses TRBV14 and TRBJ1-3, with no clear D. Germline CDR1 reads SGHDN; CDR2 reads FVKESK. Trimming cost V 1 base and J 4 bases, with 5 bases left between them. This CDR3 comprises 13 residues. CDR3 nucleotides: TGTGCCAGCAGCCAAGTTTCCGGAAACACCATATATTTT. This gives the protein CASSQVSGNTIYF.

CDR3 sequence reads: CASSTPTGVNEQYF. Here the CDR3 DNA reads TGTGCCAGTAGTACCCCGACAGGGGTCAACGAGCAGTACTTC. The V and J genes are TRBV19 and TRBJ2-7; 8 bases are shared with TRBD1. The germline CDR1 and CDR2 sequences are LNHDA and SQIVND (reference sequence). Losses at the gene ends were 4 bases for V and 5 bases for J; bases not matched to a gene: 7. This CDR3 is 14 amino acids long.

The chain uses TRBV18 and TRBJ2-7; D perhaps matches TRBD2 (5 bases). Trimming took off 4 bases at V and 2 bases at J, with 12 bases between the two ends. The CDR3 covers 14 residues. From germline, CDR1 is KGHSH and CDR2 LQKENI. The CDR3 is CASSLSGVAYEQYF. The CDR3 DNA reads as TGTGCCAGCTCACTGAGCGGCGTGGCCTACGAGCAGTACTTC.

The J gene is TRBJ2-3, the V gene TRBV28; D remains unclear. This CDR3 has 13 amino acids. Germline CDR1 MDHEN, CDR2 SYDVKM. Trimming cost V 3 bases and J 8 bases, with 12 bases left between them. The CDR3 nucleotides read TGTGCCAGCAGTTTCAATGCAAGGCCTACGCAGTATTTT. Translating gives CASSFNARPTQYF. The full variable domain, completed using reference TRBV28 and TRBJ2-3, is DVKVTQSSRYLVKRTGEKVFLECVQDMDHENMFWYRQDPGLGLRLIYFSYDVKMKEKGDIPEGYSVSREKKERFSLILESASTNQTSMYLCASSFNARPTQYFGPGTRLTVL.

This clone was seen a handful of times. This chain joins TRBV29-1 and TRBJ2-3, with a possible D match to TRBD2 (6 bases). The germline V gene encodes CDR1 SQVTM and CDR2 ANQGSEA. The CDR3 extends over 14 amino acids. The germline V and J ends were trimmed by 1 base and 5 bases, with 13 bases remaining between them. CDR3 loop: CSVEGRLVKDTQYF. CDR3 coding DNA: TGCAGCGTTGAAGGCCGACTAGTGAAAGATACGCAGTATTTT.

This clone was detected only a few times. The CDR3 DNA reads TGTGCCAGCAGTGACGTGGGCAGAACTAACTATGGCTACACCTTC. This gives the protein CASSDVGRTNYGYTF. J is TRBJ1-2 and V is TRBV25-1; D is ambiguous. The germline V and J ends were trimmed by 3 bases and 0 bases, with 11 bases remaining between them. Germline V gives CDR1 MGHDK, CDR2 SYGVNS. The CDR3 runs 15 residues.

This clone has only a few counts. J is TRBJ1-6 and V is TRBV6-1; 7 bases are a match to TRBD1. Germline V CDR1 and CDR2: MNHNS, SASEGT. With V trimmed by 3 bases and J by 4 bases, 3 bases remained unmatched. CDR3 size: 15 residues. In DNA, the CDR3 is TGTGCCAGCAGTGACTTGACAGGGTATAATTCACCCCTCCACTTT. Translation: CASSDLTGYNSPLHF.

V is TRBV5-4 and J is TRBJ2-7; 10 bases line up with TRBD2. The germline V gene has CDR1 SGHNT and CDR2 YYREEE (reference sequence). The ends lost 0 bases at V and 12 bases at J; junction bases unmatched: 6. CDR3 size: 13 residues. DNA for the CDR3: TGTGCCAGCAGCTTGGCCGGGACTAGCGACGGGTACTTC. Protein: CASSLAGTSDGYF.

This clone was detected only a few times. The CDR3 sequence: CASSVVSAGVEQFF. The CDR3, as DNA: TGTGCCAGCAGCGTAGTTTCGGCAGGGGTCGAGCAGTTCTTC. This rearrangement joins TRBV9 to TRBJ2-1, with a weak D call TRBD1 (6 bases). Germline V gene data show CDR1 as SGDLS and CDR2 as YYNGEE. V was clipped by 0 bases and J by 10 bases, with 14 bases between them. This CDR3 spans 14 amino acids.

This clone was detected a few times. The V gene is TRBV5-5, the J gene TRBJ2-7; D is unclear. The CDR3 sequence is 13 residues long. V was pared by 1 base and J by 2 bases, with 7 bases between. Germline V gene sequence: CDR1 SGHKS, CDR2 YYEKEE (reference sequence). CDR3 residues: CASSLTDTYEQYF. CDR3 nucleotide sequence: TGTGCCAGCAGCTTGACAGACACCTACGAGCAGTACTTC.

The chain uses TRBV6-1 and TRBJ2-1; a possible D gene is TRBD1 (6 bases). Deletions cut 1 base from V and 7 bases from J, with 8 bases between. Germline CDR1 reads MNHNS; CDR2 reads SASEGT. This CDR3 is built from 13 residues. In nucleotides, the CDR3 is TGTGCCAGCAGTGAAGTGGGGGCGAATGAGCAGTTCTTC. Protein: CASSEVGANEQFF.

This sequence joins TRBV18 and TRBJ1-2, with unresolved D. V lost 5 bases and J 6 bases, leaving 7 bases between the germline ends. CDR1 is KGHSH and CDR2 is LQKENI in the germline V gene. The CDR3 has 11 amino acids. The CDR3 loop reads CASSGPNGYTF. In DNA form, the CDR3 reads TGTGCCAGCTCAGGACCAAATGGCTACACCTTC.

CDR3 bases: TGTGCCAGCAGCCAAGTCGGGGGACAAGAGACCCAGTACTTC. Translating it yields CASSQVGGQETQYF. The chain employs TRBV4-2 and TRBJ2-5; TRBD2 is a possible D gene (6 bases). From germline, CDR1 is LGHNA and CDR2 YNFKEQ. CDR3 length: 14 amino acids. V dropped 1 base and J dropped 2 bases, with 8 bases sitting between them.

V usage is TRBV18 and J usage is TRBJ2-1, with D possibly matching TRBD1 (5 bases). V was pared by 5 bases and J by 1 base, with 6 bases between. Germline CDR1 is KGHSH and CDR2 is LQKENI. CDR3 length: 13 residues. CDR3 amino acids: CASSAGSYNEQFF. CDR3 in DNA: TGTGCCAGCTCAGCAGGGTCCTACAATGAGCAGTTCTTC.

By share, this clone ranks as medium-sized. V and J are TRBV15 and TRBJ2-7; D assignment may be TRBD1 or TRBD2 (5 bases each). Germline-derived CDR1 and CDR2 are LNHNV and YYDKDF (reference sequence). The CDR3 has 14 amino acids. Trimming took 1 base from V and 2 from J, leaving 9 bases between them. CDR3 residues: CATSRGWDPYEQYF. The CDR3 coding sequence is TGTGCCACCAGCAGAGGGTGGGACCCCTACGAGCAGTACTTC.

On this clone: A read error may produce the germline difference seen at one junction end. The V gene is TRBV6-5, the J gene TRBJ2-7; no definite D call. Germline CDR1 and CDR2: MNHEY and SVGAGI. This CDR3 spans 11 amino acids. The CDR3 nucleotides are TGTGCCAGCAGTTACGGTCAGAGAATCCCCTTC. It codes for CASSYGQRIPF.

This clone was detected a few times. This CDR3 is CASTPTRDRGLNEQYF. The CDR3 DNA reads TGTGCCAGCACCCCCACCCGGGACAGGGGCTTGAACGAGCAGTACTTC. The chain joins TRBV28 to TRBJ2-7; 10 nucleotides agree with TRBD1. The germline V gene has CDR1 MDHEN and CDR2 SYDVKM. The length of the CDR3 is 16 residues. Trimming at V came to 7 bases and at J to 5 bases, leaving 14 bases not matched to a gene.

This clone occurred a few times. The rearrangement joins TRBV5-4 to TRBJ2-2; 7 nucleotides line up with TRBD2. With 7 bases clipped from V and 5 bases from J, the junction kept 5 bases outside the gene matches. CDR1 is SGHNT and CDR2 is YYREEE in the germline V gene (reference sequence). The CDR3 totals 13 residues. The CDR3: CASAPGGTGELFF. For the CDR3, the DNA is TGTGCCAGCGCCCCGGGGGGAACCGGGGAGCTGTTTTTT. Full variable domain (outside the CDR3, taken from reference TRBV5-4 and TRBJ2-2): ETGVTQSPTHLIKTRGQQVTLRCSSQSGHNTVSWYQQALGQGPQFIFQYYREEENGRGNFPPRFSGLQFPNYSSELNVNALELDDSALYLCASAPGGTGELFFGEGSRLTVL.

In its sample, this clone was seen many times. CDR3 coding DNA: TGTGCCTGGAGTGACAGGCCCCTCTACGAGCAGTACTTC. Amino acids: CAWSDRPLYEQYF. The chain couples TRBV30 to TRBJ2-7; possibly TRBD1 for D (5 bases). Germline V gene data show CDR1 as GTSNPN and CDR2 as SVGIG (reference sequence). CDR3 length: 13 amino acids. V dropped 1 base and J dropped 3 bases, with 10 bases sitting between them.

The chain links TRBV4-3 to TRBJ2-7; TRBD1 agrees at 9 bases. The junction had 7 bases not matched to a gene; V was cut back by 3 bases and J by 4 bases. The V gene's germline CDR1 is LGHNA and CDR2 YSLEER. The CDR3 has 15 residues. CDR3 loop: CASSQEGQGRYEQYF. Written as DNA, the CDR3 is TGCGCCAGCAGCCAGGAAGGACAGGGGAGGTACGAGCAGTACTTC.

This clone was seen more than once but under ten times. This sequence joins TRBV18 and TRBJ2-1; D gene unclear. Germline V CDR1 and CDR2: KGHSH, LQKENI. V was clipped by 6 bases and J by 0 bases, with 12 bases between them. This CDR3 spans 15 amino acids. The CDR3 region has the DNA TGTGCCAGCTCTCCAAACAGTAACTCCTACAATGAGCAGTTCTTC. As protein: CASSPNSNSYNEQFF.

The rearrangement joins TRBV7-8 to TRBJ2-5; 11 bases line up with TRBD2. This CDR3 region has 16 residues. CDR1 SGHVS and CDR2 FQNEAQ come from the germline V gene. The junction had 1 base not matched to a gene; V was cut back by 0 bases and J by 1 base. This CDR3 is CASSLAGTSGQETQYF. The CDR3 DNA is TGTGCCAGCAGCTTAGCTGGGACTAGCGGCCAAGAGACCCAGTACTTC.

This chain joins TRBV7-9 and TRBJ2-7; 7 bases are a match to TRBD2. This CDR3 is built from 16 residues. Germline V CDR1 and CDR2: SEHNR, FQNEAQ (reference sequence). The junction had 9 bases not matched to a gene; V was cut back by 3 bases and J by 1 base. CDR3 DNA sequence: TGTGCCAGCAGCTTCTCTCGAGGGAGGGAGTCCTACGAGCAGTACTTC. Translating gives CASSFSRGRESYEQYF.